Listed below are T cell receptor beta chains from one sample, sequenced in a study of blood T cell repertoires in COVID-19. Generated by immunoSEQ multiplex PCR, the TCRdb table keeps only in-frame clones and is missing some. The sample carries roughly 38,000 clones, around 80% recorded once. The specimen was peripheral blood. Receptors originate from a man aged 60 to 75 with acute or convalescent COVID-19. CDR3s include the opening cysteine and the closing phenylalanine or tryptophan. The order of the fields is V gene, CDR3 length, J gene, D gene, clone size, CDR3 protein, CDR3 DNA. The D gene is left open where the match is weak. Clone size is stated in some rows and not others, as once, few, many or a class when expanded.

TRBV4-3	15	TRBJ1-1	TRBD1	NA	CASSHGQGPNTEAFF	TGCGCCAGCAGTCACGGACAGGGGCCGAACACTGAAGCTTTCTTT
TRBV5-4	15	TRBJ1-1	NA	NA	CASSIQDTMNTEAFF	TGTGCCAGCAGCATCCAGGACACCATGAACACTGAAGCTTTCTTT
TRBV5-1	14	TRBJ2-7	TRBD2	NA	CASSVLAHSYEQYF	TGCGCCAGCAGCGTACTAGCGCACTCCTACGAGCAGTACTTC
TRBV6-1	17	TRBJ1-3	TRBD1	many	CASSEALRQGAGNTIYF	TGTGCCAGCAGTGAAGCGCTTCGACAGGGGGCTGGAAACACCATATATTTT
TRBV6-5	14	TRBJ1-1	NA	NA	CASSPPRTNSEAFF	TGTGCCAGCAGTCCTCCCCGGACAAATTCTGAAGCTTTCTTT
TRBV6-2/TRBV6-3	15	TRBJ2-3	NA	NA	CASSYVNWRPDTQYF	TGTGCCAGCAGTTACGTGAATTGGCGGCCAGATACGCAGTATTTT
TRBV21-1	16	TRBJ2-1	NA	NA	CASSKGARLACNEQFF	TGTGCCAGCAGCAAAGGAGCCCGACTAGCGTGCAATGAGCAGTTCTTC
TRBV7-2	15	TRBJ1-5	NA	NA	CASSTGAGGNQPQHF	TGTGCCAGCAGTACTGGAGCGGGGGGCAATCAGCCCCAGCATTTT
TRBV5-6	16	TRBJ2-7	TRBD2	NA	CASSFVKTSGSYEQYF	TGTGCCAGCAGCTTTGTCAAGACTAGCGGGAGTTACGAGCAGTACTTC
TRBV5-1	15	TRBJ1-3	NA	NA	CASSDHRNSRNTIYF	TGCGCCAGCAGCGATCACAGGAATTCTAGAAACACCATATATTTT
TRBV6-5	13	TRBJ2-1	TRBD2	NA	CASSDSGGNEQFF	TGTGCCAGCAGTGACTCGGGGGGCAATGAGCAGTTCTTC
TRBV19	16	TRBJ2-4	TRBD1	NA	CASSTLGTASKNIQYF	TGTGCCAGTAGTACCCTCGGGACAGCTTCCAAAAACATTCAGTACTTC
TRBV6-5	15	TRBJ1-1	NA	NA	CASRRDRRMNTEAFF	TGTGCCAGCAGGCGGGATCGCCGGATGAACACTGAAGCTTTCTTT
TRBV6-5	13	TRBJ1-2	TRBD1	NA	CASRQGMARGYTF	TGTGCCAGCCGACAGGGGATGGCCCGAGGCTACACCTTC
TRBV7-9	15	TRBJ2-1	TRBD1	NA	CASSLAGTGHNEQFF	TGTGCCAGCAGCTTAGCTGGGACAGGGCACAATGAGCAGTTCTTC
TRBV28	13	TRBJ2-5	TRBD1	few	CATHDRVQETQYF	TGTGCCACTCACGACAGGGTCCAAGAGACCCAGTACTTC
TRBV25-1	14	TRBJ1-6	NA	NA	CASRAAGDNSPLHF	TGTGCCAGCAGGGCAGCAGGGGATAATTCACCCCTCCACTTT
TRBV7-2	15	TRBJ1-2	TRBD1	NA	CASSLRDRAQGGYTF	TGTGCCAGCAGCCTCCGGGACAGGGCACAAGGGGGCTACACCTTC
TRBV5-6	15	TRBJ1-6	NA	NA	CASSLVGAPNSPLHF	TGTGCCAGCAGCCTCGTTGGGGCGCCTAATTCACCCCTCCACTTT
TRBV7-9	17	TRBJ2-3	NA	NA	CASSFGFGDPSTDTQYF	TGTGCCAGCAGCTTTGGGTTTGGAGACCCTAGCACAGATACGCAGTATTTT
TRBV3-1/TRBV3-2	17	TRBJ2-2	TRBD2	NA	CASSRGRLAGGTGELFF	TGTGCCAGCAGCCGGGGGAGACTAGCGGGAGGAACCGGGGAGCTGTTTTTT
TRBV5-1	16	TRBJ1-1	TRBD1	once	CASSLVGQGLNTEAFF	TGCGCCAGCAGCTTGGTGGGACAGGGACTGAACACTGAAGCTTTCTTT